Shown below are 11 T cell receptor beta chains from a single sample sequenced in a study of PD-1 blockade in mismatch repair-deficient tumors. The table came from immunoSEQ multiplex PCR; TCRdb's copy has only in-frame clones and leaves some out. The data hold some 130,000 clones, with roughly 86% observed a single time. The source material was peripheral blood, sampled almost 74 weeks after starting pembrolizumab. The receptor source for this set is an adult with mismatch repair-deficient cancer.

This chain links TRBV5-6 with TRBJ2-4; D is possibly TRBD1 (6 bases). Between the trimmed V and J ends, which lost 4 bases and 2 bases, there was a span of 10 bases. Germline CDR1 and CDR2: SGHDT and YYEEEE. The CDR3 length is 14 residues. CDR3 sequence reads: CASSGDRSKNIQYF. For the CDR3, the DNA is TGTGCCAGCAGCGGAGACAGGTCCAAAAACATTCAGTACTTC.

The chain has TRBV28 and TRBJ2-1; TRBD2 matches 9 bases. This CDR3 comprises 16 residues. Trimming at V came to 5 bases and at J to 8 bases, leaving 13 bases not matched to a gene. The germline V gene encodes CDR1 MDHEN and CDR2 SYDVKM. CDR3 in DNA: TGTGCCAGCAGTCCAACTCCTAGCGGGATTATATATGAGCAGTTCTTC. Translating gives CASSPTPSGIIYEQFF.

The rearrangement uses TRBV29-1 and TRBJ2-7; the D gene is possibly TRBD2 (5 bases). From germline, CDR1 is SQVTM and CDR2 ANQGSEA. The V end lost 2 bases, the J end lost 2 bases, and 10 bases lay between the germline ends. The CDR3 loop spans 13 amino acids. The CDR3 spells CSVETKRPYEQYF. Here the CDR3 DNA reads TGCAGCGTTGAAACGAAGCGGCCCTACGAGCAGTACTTC.

The chain is built from TRBV6-5 and TRBJ2-7; 7 positions agree with TRBD1. CDR1 is MNHEY and CDR2 is SVGAGI in the germline V gene. The CDR3 has 13 amino acids. J was trimmed by 3 bases and V by 6 bases; bases with no gene match: 5. In DNA form, the CDR3 reads TGTGCCAGCAGCCGGGACAGATACTACGAGCAGTACTTC. Amino acids: CASSRDRYYEQYF.

The chain is built from TRBV2 and TRBJ2-1, with 14 bases aligning to TRBD2. The germline V gene encodes CDR1 SNHLY and CDR2 FYNNEI. The CDR3 contains 16 residues. Trimming took 6 bases from V and 5 from J; bases not matched to a gene: 6. The CDR3 protein is CASSDPGLAGDNEQFF. In DNA, the CDR3 is TGTGCCAGCAGCGACCCGGGACTAGCGGGGGACAATGAGCAGTTCTTC.

The chain carries TRBV10-3 and TRBJ2-7, with 12 bases aligning to TRBD1. V dropped 8 bases and J dropped 7; count of bases not matched to a gene: 9. The CDR3 has 14 residues. Germline V CDR1 and CDR2: ENHRY, SYGVKD. Here the CDR3 reads CAIWGDRGRGEQYF. Here the CDR3 DNA reads TGTGCCATCTGGGGGGACAGGGGGCGGGGAGAGCAGTACTTC.

In regard to this clone: The sample has other DNA sequences that encode this CDR3 too. Here the CDR3 reads CASSYGQGSYEQYF. The DNA of the CDR3 is TGTGCCAGCAGTTACGGTCAGGGTTCCTACGAGCAGTACTTC. The chain combines TRBV6-5 with TRBJ2-7; weak D call: TRBD1 (5 bases). The V gene lost 2 bases and the J gene lost 1 base, with 9 bases spanning the gap. This CDR3 is 14 amino acids long. CDR1 and CDR2 from the germline V gene are MNHEY and SVGAGI.

The V and J genes are TRBV9 and TRBJ2-1; TRBD2 might be the D (6 bases). V was clipped by 0 bases and J by 7 bases, with 14 bases between them. CDR1 and CDR2 from the germline V gene are SGDLS and YYNGEE. The CDR3 is 15 amino acids. The CDR3: CASSVGGGAGNEQFF. The CDR3 DNA follows: TGTGCCAGCAGCGTAGGGGGTGGTGCGGGGAATGAGCAGTTCTTC.

The chain links TRBV5-1 to TRBJ2-7, with 8 bases aligning to TRBD1. Germline V gene sequence: CDR1 SGHRS, CDR2 YFSETQ. The length of the CDR3 is 13 residues. V trimming: 4 bases; J trimming: 2 bases; junction bases outside the gene matches: 2. CDR3 amino acids: CASSQTGAYEQYF. The CDR3 nucleotides are TGCGCCAGCAGCCAGACAGGGGCCTACGAGCAGTACTTC.

This chain uses TRBV27 with TRBJ1-1; possible D gene TRBD1, 5 bases. V was pared by 3 bases and J by 4 bases, with 9 bases between. Germline CDR1 reads MNHEY; CDR2 reads SMNVEV (reference sequence). The CDR3 runs to 13 residues. The CDR3 DNA reads as TGTGCCAGCAGTTTCAGGGTGACCACTGAAGCTTTCTTT. Protein: CASSFRVTTEAFF.

The rearrangement links TRBV19 to TRBJ2-1, with 8 bases that match TRBD2. The CDR3 contains 14 residues. The germline V gene encodes CDR1 LNHDA and CDR2 SQIVND (reference sequence). The junction had 11 bases not matched to a gene; V was cut back by 9 bases and J by 7 bases. The CDR3 reads CASRGGPTDNEQFF. CDR3 DNA: TGTGCCAGCCGGGGGGGGCCAACTGATAATGAGCAGTTCTTC.